These 20 T cell receptor beta chains were all obtained from the same sample, sequenced in a study of metastatic and nonmetastatic thyroid tumors. Via MiXCR, TCRdb re-called the PCR reads. This table holds more than 50,000 clones, 20% to 25% found once. Until they underwent thyroid surgery, no patient had received any treatment. The sample comprised blood. These receptors were collected from a female donor with papillary thyroid cancer or a benign thyroid nodule (not recorded which). Some clones in this sample may be carry-over from other donors' samples.

This clone appeared many times. J is TRBJ2-2 and V is TRBV6-1; possibly TRBD1 or TRBD2 for D (5 bases each). Germline V gene data show CDR1 as MNHNS and CDR2 as SASEGT. This CDR3 comprises 17 residues. Trimming left V 5 bases short and J 5 bases short, with 21 bases between. This CDR3 is CASSTKPGTIGTGELFF. CDR3 DNA: TGTGCCAGCAGTACAAAACCCGGGACCATTGGGACCGGGGAGCTGTTTTTT.

Remarks on this clone: Additional DNA sequences in this sample encode the identical CDR3. This sequence joins TRBV5-1 and TRBJ2-7; D unresolved. This CDR3 has 14 residues. Trimming cost V 6 bases and J 2 bases, with 15 bases left between them. CDR1 SGHRS and CDR2 YFSETQ come from the germline V gene. The CDR3 sequence is CASNFGSSTYEQYF. The CDR3 DNA sequence: TGCGCCAGCAACTTTGGGTCAAGTACCTACGAGCAGTACTTC.

This clone was counted many times. The CDR3 protein is CASTLGENYGYTF. CDR3 nucleotide sequence: TGTGCCAGCACCTTGGGAGAAAACTATGGCTACACCTTC. The V and J genes are TRBV28 and TRBJ1-2; D unclear. The CDR3 runs to 13 residues. V was cut by 7 bases and J by 2 bases, with 11 bases left in between. Germline values: CDR1 MDHEN, CDR2 SYDVKM.

There are many counts of this clone. J is TRBJ1-1 and V is TRBV2, with D perhaps matching TRBD1 (6 bases). Germline V CDR1 and CDR2: SNHLY, FYNNEI. Trimming cost V 8 bases and J 0 bases, with 16 bases left between them. The CDR3 totals 15 residues. CDR3 nucleotides: TGTGCCAGCTTACAGGACAGCTACATGAACACTGAAGCTTTCTTT. Encoded protein: CASLQDSYMNTEAFF.

Many counts were recorded for this clone. The V gene is TRBV7-2, the J gene TRBJ1-3; D may be TRBD1 (6 bases). CDR3 size: 15 residues. The ends were cut back, 2 bases at V and 2 bases at J, with 10 bases in the middle. Germline loops: CDR1 SGHTA, CDR2 FQGNSA. The DNA of the CDR3 is TGTGCCAGCAGCTTACAGGGGACGACTGGAAACACCATATATTTT. Translated, it gives CASSLQGTTGNTIYF.

This clone was observed at least ten times. The chain has TRBV5-6 and TRBJ2-3, with D maybe TRBD1 (5 bases). The CDR3 length is 15 residues. Per the germline V gene, CDR1 is SGHDT and CDR2 is YYEEEE. V was cut by 1 base and J by 3 bases, with 12 bases left in between. The chain's CDR3 is CASSLWTFTTDTQYF. For the CDR3, the DNA is TGTGCCAGCAGCTTGTGGACATTTACTACAGATACGCAGTATTTT.

The sample holds many counts of this clone. CDR3 sequence (DNA): TGTGCCAGCAGCCCCGGGACTAGCGGGCCCCACTGGAATACGCAGTATTTT. Its translation: CASSPGTSGPHWNTQYF. The gene calls are TRBV9 and TRBJ2-3, with TRBD2 identical over 12 bases. The CDR3 is 17 residues long. CDR1 is SGDLS, CDR2 YYNGEE, per germline. Losses at the gene ends were 4 bases for V and 7 bases for J; bases not matched to a gene: 13.

This clone showed up just a few times. At one end, the junction sequence differs from germline, possibly due to a read error. The same CDR3 can be traced to other DNA sequences in this sample. This sequence joins TRBV3-1 and TRBJ2-1; D ambiguous. This CDR3 is built from 13 residues. CDR1 LGHDT and CDR2 YNNKEL come from the germline V gene (reference sequence). CDR3 in amino acids: CASSQVYKNEQFF. The CDR3, as DNA: TGTGCCAGCAGCCAAGTCTACAAAAATGAGCAGTTCTTT.

About this clone: One end of the junction is discordant with germline, which a read error may explain. The chain joins TRBV6-1 to TRBJ2-7, with 7 bases matching TRBD2. The length of the CDR3 is 15 residues. Germline V gene sequence: CDR1 MNHNS, CDR2 SASEGT. CDR3 loop: CASSHLGEGLYEHYF. In DNA, the CDR3 is TGTGCCAGCTCCCACTTGGGGGAGGGCCTTTACGAGCATTACTTC.

The sample holds many counts of this clone. The rearrangement joins TRBV2 to TRBJ2-1, with a weak D call TRBD2 (6 bases). Germline values: CDR1 SNHLY, CDR2 FYNNEI. Trimming removed 10 bases at V and 7 bases at J, with 20 bases between. The length of the CDR3 is 14 residues. CDR3 in amino acids: CATRRELKTNEQFF. CDR3 DNA sequence: TGTGCCACCCGCCGGGAGCTTAAGACAAATGAGCAGTTCTTC.

This chain uses TRBV11-2 with TRBJ2-7; possibly TRBD1 for D (6 bases). Trimming pared 6 bases from V and 3 bases from J, leaving 18 bases between. The CDR3 sequence is 15 residues long. From germline, CDR1 is SGHAT and CDR2 FQNNGV. CDR3 bases: TGTGCCAGCAGAGTACCCGGGACACTCTACTACGAGCAGTACTTC. Translation gives CASRVPGTLYYEQYF. Full variable domain (missing parts from reference TRBV11-2 and TRBJ2-7): EAGVAQSPRYKIIEKRQSVAFWCNPISGHATLYWYQQILGQGPKLLIQFQNNGVVDDSQLPKDRFSAERLKGVDSTLKIQPAKLEDSAVYLCASRVPGTLYYEQYFGPGTRLTVT.

The J gene is TRBJ1-5, the V gene TRBV2; D remains ambiguous. The CDR3 is 18 residues long. Trimming left V 9 bases short and J 3 bases short, with 27 bases between. Germline V lookup: CDR1 SNHLY, CDR2 FYNNEI. The CDR3 sequence: CASTLGTRRAANNQPQHF. CDR3 bases: TGTGCCAGTACTCTCGGTACACGTCGGGCGGCGAACAATCAGCCCCAGCATTTT.

Only a few counts were recorded for this clone. Possible read error: a much larger clone is one base away. The chain couples TRBV20-1 to TRBJ2-1; D gene ambiguous. This CDR3 is 13 amino acids long. Trimming stripped 2 bases from V and 5 bases from J, with 10 bases between. CDR1 and CDR2 from the germline V gene are DFQATT and SNEGSKA (reference sequence). CDR3 protein: CSARRCSDNEQFF. In nucleotides, the CDR3 is TGCAGTGCTAGACGTTGTAGTGACAATGAGCAGTTCTTC.

Turning to this clone: One end of the junction does not line up with germline, which may come from a read error. The chain carries TRBV7-6 and TRBJ2-2; D is unresolved. The CDR3 covers 13 residues. Germline CDR1 SGHVS, CDR2 FNYEAQ. The chain's CDR3 is CASSLGPTGELFF. The DNA of the CDR3 is TGTGCCAGCAGCCTAGGGCCCACCGGTGAGCTGTTTTTT.

The chain has TRBV5-1 and TRBJ1-2; 9 bases line up with TRBD1. This CDR3 is built from 16 residues. The germline gives CDR1 SGHRS, CDR2 YFSETQ. V shed 1 base and J 4 bases; nucleotides not matched to a gene: 8. The CDR3 bases are TGCGCCAGCAGCTTGATCTCCGGGACAGGGCCCTATGGCTACACCTTC. This sequence encodes CASSLISGTGPYGYTF.

In this sample, this clone turned up many times. This chain connects TRBV19 to TRBJ2-3; 7 nucleotides match TRBD2. The V segment lost 8 bases and the J segment 2 bases; nucleotides outside the gene matches: 10. There are 15 residues in the CDR3. Germline V gives CDR1 LNHDA, CDR2 SQIVND (reference sequence). CDR3 DNA: TGTGCCAGTTCACCAACTAGCGCATACACAGATACGCAGTATTTT. This codes for CASSPTSAYTDTQYF. Full variable domain (outside the CDR3, taken from reference TRBV19 and TRBJ2-3): DGGITQSPKYLFRKEGQNVTLSCEQNLNHDAMYWYRQDPGQGLRLIYYSQIVNDFQKGDIAEGYSVSREKKESFPLTVTSAQKNPTAFYLCASSPTSAYTDTQYFGPGTRLTVL.

This clone was counted a single time. Mismatch with germline at one junction end may stem from a read error. V is TRBV5-1 and J is TRBJ2-1; 7 bases line up with TRBD1. CDR1 is SGHRS, CDR2 YFSETQ, per germline. The CDR3 runs to 15 residues. In DNA form, the CDR3 reads TGCGCCAGCAGCTTGGCAGGGGGAATTGGCAATGAGCAGTTATTC. Translated: CASSLAGGIGNEQLF. Full variable domain (rest looked up from reference TRBV5-1 and TRBJ2-1): KAGVTQTPRYLIKTRGQQVTLSCSPISGHRSVSWYQQTPGQGLQFLFEYFSETQRNKGNFPGRFSGRQFSNSRSEMNVSTLELGDSALYLCASSLAGGIGNEQLFGPGTRLTVL.

This clone showed up many times. The V gene is TRBV19, the J gene TRBJ2-2; maybe TRBD1 (6 bases). With 5 bases removed from V and 1 base from J, the gap between germline ends came to 11 bases. CDR1 and CDR2 (germline): LNHDA, SQIVND (reference sequence). This CDR3 region has 15 residues. In DNA, the CDR3 is TGTGCCAGTAGTCCTCCGGACAGGAACACCGGGGAGCTGTTTTTT. Protein: CASSPPDRNTGELFF. The full variable domain, with the rest looked up from reference TRBV19 and TRBJ2-2, is DGGITQSPKYLFRKEGQNVTLSCEQNLNHDAMYWYRQDPGQGLRLIYYSQIVNDFQKGDIAEGYSVSREKKESFPLTVTSAQKNPTAFYLCASSPPDRNTGELFFGEGSRLTVL.

Ten or more counts support this clone. The gene calls are TRBV25-1 and TRBJ1-2; D gene ambiguous. The length of the CDR3 is 13 residues. Between the trimmed V and J ends, which lost 4 bases and 8 bases, there was a span of 14 bases. Germline assignment: CDR1 MGHDK and CDR2 SYGVNS. CDR3 sequence reads: CASSVEGWGGYTF. The DNA of the CDR3 is TGTGCCAGCAGTGTTGAAGGGTGGGGAGGCTACACCTTC.

This clone has at least ten counts. The chain couples TRBV4-1 to TRBJ1-1, with D possibly matching TRBD1 (6 bases). Trimming removed 3 bases at V and 5 bases at J, with 13 bases between. The CDR3 is 14 amino acids. Germline CDR1 is MGHRA and CDR2 is YSYEKL. CDR3 in amino acids: CASSHLGANTEAFF. The CDR3 DNA reads as TGCGCCAGCAGCCACCTGGGGGCCAATACTGAAGCTTTCTTT.